One T cell receptor beta chain is described in this entry. Its antigen specificity is not known. No base qualities exist here, and no much larger clone lies one base off it. The data were taken from a study of graft-versus-host responses after intestinal transplantation (dated by TCRdb to the early 2020s). About the investigation overall: The transplants that recipients got were multivisceral, liver-intestinal, or isolated intestinal. A peak of at least 4% donor T cells among recipient peripheral blood mononuclear cells was the definition used for donor T cell macrochimerism. All recipients received anti-thymocyte globulin induction followed by maintenance tacrolimus and steroids for two to four years. Alloreactive clones were identified by sequencing pre-transplant mixed lymphocyte reaction products and comparing them with unstimulated pre-transplant donor and recipient T cells. Rather than going through the commercial service, samples from a few later patients were sequenced in-house on an Illumina MiSeq and processed with MiXCR. After intestinal transplantation, graft-versus-host and host-versus-graft alloreactive T cell clones were followed in the graft, circulation and bone marrow using bulk TCR-beta CDR3 sequencing. A cohort of approximately 24 intestinal transplant recipients, including one retransplant, was enrolled, and a few patients lacking pretransplant specimens were excluded. Paper-wide results and their limitations: Early after transplant, peak levels of circulating GvH clones were associated with declines in HvG clones. The conclusions were limited by the relatively low number and heterogeneity of the intestinal transplant patients. In patients with donor T cell macrochimerism, the allografts had high GvH to HvG T cell clonal ratios. GvH clones turned up in recipient bone marrow, with some appearing earlier in ileal mucosa or blood, a pattern consistent with an intestinal mucosal origin.

The library was made by the immunoSEQ multiplex PCR assay. For most patients, genomic DNA was isolated with the Qiagen DNeasy Blood and Tissue Kit and shipped frozen to Adaptive Biotechnologies for TCR sequencing. For most patients, high-throughput TCR-beta CDR3 sequencing of genomic DNA was performed by Adaptive Biotechnologies. In the paper's pipeline: TCR sequencing data for roughly 17 patients were retrieved from Adaptive's ImmunoSEQ software; a few other patients were processed with MiXCR and VDJtools. To correct CD4 versus CD8 sorting errors, sequences present in both subsets at a frequency ratio below 5:1 were removed. CDR3 nucleotide sequences shared by donor and recipient were removed because the origin of these sequences could not be assigned. To be classed as alloreactive, a clone needed at least 2-fold expansion over unstimulated cells and a minimum CFSE-low frequency of 0.002% (template counts) or 0.001% (read counts). Mappable clones were those detected in sequenced pre-transplant spleen, lymph node, or MLR CFSE-low populations of the donor or recipient. The cumulative frequency of alloreactive clones was calculated as a percentage of all sequences, weighted by copy number. Not all clones reach the TCRdb copy of this immuneACCESS table, which keeps in-frame sequences only. Checked studies attribute under half of the gap to unresolved V genes and leave the rest unexplained. Clone size and V and J calls were adopted from that table, with D and trimming inferred from the DNA. A total of over 100,000 clones appear in this sample, 85% to 95% of them only once. The top ten clones comprise more than 0.95% of the sample.

There are 15 amino acids in the CDR3, from cysteine to phenylalanine inclusive. The sequence is cut down to CDR3 DNA, 45 bases in frame from base 1. V and J lose 0 bases and 0 bases, and a span of 10 bases separates them. In the germline V gene, CDR1 corresponds to SGDLS and CDR2 to YYNGEE. Interpreted using the paper, the time point label stands for: cells obtained before transplantation from donor or recipient. CD3+CD4+ and CD3+CD8+ populations were FACS-sorted from unstimulated pre-transplant donor and recipient cells taken from spleen or lymph nodes. This sequence uses TRBV9 and TRBJ2-7; the D gene cannot be resolved reliably. This receptor was obtained from a human donor who was the organ donor for an intestinal transplant. The source was unstimulated CD8+ T cells sorted from spleen or lymph node cells, collected before transplant. The DNA sequence is as follows: TGTGCCAGCAGCGTAGACGGCAAGAGCTCCTACGAGCAGTACTTC. This codes for CASSVDGKSSYEQYF.